The 28 T cell receptor beta chains reported below all come from one sample, sequenced in a study of CD8 T cells in Susac syndrome (dated by TCRdb to the late 2010s). Library method: the immunoSEQ multiplex PCR assay. RNA was extracted using the RNeasy kit, and about 0.5 to 1 microgram was reverse transcribed with random hexamers. TCRdb took the public reads, trimmed them with fastp at Q25, ran MiXCR for clone calling and kept in-frame beta chains. Rows are combined by CDR3 protein, so each entry shows the most common genes and DNA. The sample table shows a few hundred thousand distinct CDR3 sequences, and more than 80% are seen once. The leading ten clones occupy roughly 0.11% of the sample. Source material: CD8+ T cells from PBMCs. These receptors were taken from a human donor with multiple sclerosis.

V usage is TRBV28 and J usage is TRBJ2-5; D uncertain. CDR1 and CDR2 from the germline V gene are MDHEN and SYDVKM. This CDR3 spans 15 amino acids. Trimming pared 2 bases from V and 0 bases from J, leaving 10 bases between. DNA for the CDR3: TGTGCCAGCAGTTTAGTACAGATTTACCAAGAGACCCAGTACTTC. Translating gives CASSLVQIYQETQYF.

The chain joins TRBV28 to TRBJ2-6; 7 bases are a match to TRBD2. J was trimmed by 2 bases and V by 5 bases; bases with no gene match: 15. This CDR3 has 19 residues. Germline values: CDR1 MDHEN, CDR2 SYDVKM. The CDR3 loop is CASSRDLRESAAGANVLTF. CDR3 bases: TGTGCCAGCAGTCGTGACTTGCGGGAGTCCGCGGCTGGGGCCAACGTCCTGACTTTC.

The J gene is TRBJ2-1, the V gene TRBV29-1; D uncertain. Trimming took 7 bases from V and 8 from J, leaving 15 bases between them. Germline CDR1 SQVTM, CDR2 ANQGSEA. The CDR3 is 12 amino acids. CDR3 nucleotides: TGCAGCGCCTGGCTCAATTGGGATGAGCAGTTCTTC. Translated: CSAWLNWDEQFF.

This clonotype was seen only a few times. The genes are TRBV7-9 and TRBJ2-7; 9 nucleotides align to TRBD1. This CDR3 region has 13 residues. The trim removed 5 bases at V and 2 bases at J, leaving 1 base unmatched. Germline lookup yields CDR1 SEHNR and CDR2 FQNEAQ (reference sequence). CDR3 DNA: TGTGCCAGCAGCGGGACAGGGACCTACGAGCAGTACTTC. Its protein is CASSGTGTYEQYF.

The chain couples TRBV27 to TRBJ2-7; D possibly corresponds to TRBD2 (6 bases). V shed 5 bases and J shed 0 bases, with 14 bases lying between them. The length of the CDR3 is 15 residues. Germline lookup yields CDR1 MNHEY and CDR2 SMNVEV (reference sequence). In DNA, the CDR3 is TGTGCCAGCAGTATTCGGGACTCTTCCTCCTACGAGCAGTACTTC. It yields the protein CASSIRDSSSYEQYF.

This chain connects TRBV20-1 to TRBJ1-5; perhaps TRBD1 as D (6 bases). Germline V CDR1 and CDR2: DFQATT, SNEGSKA (reference sequence). The CDR3 totals 15 residues. V was trimmed by 0 bases and J by 4 bases, leaving 13 bases between them. Here the CDR3 reads CSARDGGLENQPQHF. CDR3 DNA: TGCAGTGCTAGAGATGGGGGGCTGGAGAATCAGCCCCAGCATTTT.

The V gene is TRBV29-1, the J gene TRBJ2-1; 8 nucleotides match TRBD1. Germline V gene lookup returns CDR1 SQVTM and CDR2 ANQGSEA. Losses at the gene ends were 7 bases for V and 6 bases for J; bases not matched to a gene: 5. The CDR3 runs to 12 residues. CDR3 bases: TGCAGCGCATGGACAGGGAGCAATGAGCAGTTCTTC. Amino acid sequence: CSAWTGSNEQFF.

This chain connects TRBV27 to TRBJ2-7; D might be TRBD1 (5 bases). The CDR3 has 13 residues. The V and J ends lost 5 bases and 5 bases respectively, with 13 bases between them. Germline CDR1 reads MNHEY; CDR2 reads SMNVEV (reference sequence). CDR3 amino acids: CASSPTGRDEQYF. The CDR3 nucleotides are TGTGCCAGCAGTCCCACAGGTCGTGACGAGCAGTACTTC.

The chain has TRBV12-3 or TRBV12-4 and TRBJ1-1; TRBD1 might be the D (6 bases). Trimming removed 0 bases from V and 8 bases from J, with 13 bases in between. This CDR3 has 14 residues. CDR3: CASSLAGGAREAFF. CDR3 coding DNA: TGTGCCAGCAGTTTAGCCGGGGGGGCTCGGGAAGCTTTCTTT.

The chain couples TRBV5-5 to TRBJ2-7, with D unresolved. Germline V gives CDR1 SGHKS, CDR2 YYEKEE (reference sequence). V dropped 0 bases and J dropped 2 bases, with 9 bases sitting between them. CDR3 length equals 14 residues. The DNA for the CDR3 is TGTGCCAGCAGCTTGGGGCAGACCACCTACGAGCAGTACTTC. Encoded protein: CASSLGQTTYEQYF. Using reference TRBV5-5 and TRBJ2-7 for the parts outside the CDR3, the full variable domain is DAGVTQSPTHLIKTRGQQVTLRCSPISGHKSVSWYQQVLGQGPQFIFQYYEKEERGRGNFPDRFSARQFPNYSSELNVNALLLGDSALYLCASSLGQTTYEQYFGPGTRLTVT.

The chain joins TRBV4-1 to TRBJ1-1, with a tentative D call TRBD1 (6 bases). The CDR3 totals 16 residues. V shed 1 base and J shed 6 bases, with 18 bases lying between them. Germline V gene lookup returns CDR1 MGHRA and CDR2 YSYEKL. The CDR3 reads CASSQVPGQGYAEAFF. The CDR3 nucleotides read TGCGCCAGCAGCCAAGTCCCGGGACAAGGGTACGCTGAAGCTTTCTTT.

The chain carries TRBV19 and TRBJ2-5; a weak D match, TRBD2 (5 bases). Germline V CDR1 and CDR2: LNHDA, SQIVND (reference sequence). The CDR3 spans 13 residues. Trimming took 6 bases from V and 0 from J, leaving 8 bases between them. The CDR3 coding sequence is TGTGCCAGTAGGCAACTAGACCAAGAGACCCAGTACTTC. It is translated as CASRQLDQETQYF.

CDR3 sequence (DNA): TGTGCCAGCAGTCCGGACGAACTTGGCTCTGGGGCCAACGTCCTGACTTTC. Protein: CASSPDELGSGANVLTF. This chain uses TRBV28 with TRBJ2-6, with no clear D. The germline V gene has CDR1 MDHEN and CDR2 SYDVKM. CDR3 length equals 17 residues. Trimming removed 5 bases at V and 0 bases at J, with 14 bases between.

The chain combines TRBV7-6 with TRBJ2-1; D possibly matches TRBD1 or TRBD2 (6 bases each). V shed 4 bases and J shed 4 bases, with 17 bases lying between them. The germline V gene encodes CDR1 SGHVS and CDR2 FNYEAQ. This CDR3 comprises 16 residues. The DNA for the CDR3 is TGTGCCAGCAGCTCAACCGGGGGCCTCGGGTACAATGAGCAGTTCTTC. Translation gives CASSSTGGLGYNEQFF.

The rearrangement joins TRBV7-9 to TRBJ2-1; 7 bases align to TRBD1. V gave up 4 bases and J gave up 3 bases; unmatched junction bases: 6. Germline V gene data show CDR1 as SEHNR and CDR2 as FQNEAQ (reference sequence). This CDR3 spans 15 amino acids. CDR3 sequence reads: CASSSTGDDYNEQFF. CDR3 in DNA: TGTGCCAGCAGCTCAACAGGGGACGACTACAATGAGCAGTTCTTC. Based on the CDR3 plus reference TRBV7-9 and TRBJ2-1, the full variable domain is DTGVSQNPRHKITKRGQNVTFRCDPISEHNRLYWYRQTLGQGPEFLTYFQNEAQLEKSRLLSDRFSAERPKGSFSTLEIQRTEQGDSAMYLCASSSTGDDYNEQFFGPGTRLTVL.

This chain uses TRBV9 with TRBJ2-2; 8 bases are shared with TRBD1. This CDR3 has 16 amino acids. Germline V lookup: CDR1 SGDLS, CDR2 YYNGEE. With V trimmed by 3 bases and J by 3 bases, 7 bases remained unmatched. The CDR3 region has the DNA TGTGCCAGCAGCGGCTACAGGGGGGCGGACACCGGGGAGCTGTTTTTT. Translation gives CASSGYRGADTGELFF. Full variable domain (rest looked up from reference TRBV9 and TRBJ2-2): DSGVTQTPKHLITATGQRVTLRCSPRSGDLSVYWYQQSLDQGLQFLIQYYNGEERAKGNILERFSAQQFPDLHSELNLSSLELGDSALYFCASSGYRGADTGELFFGEGSRLTVL.

V gene TRBV5-4 combines with J gene TRBJ2-7; D possibly matches TRBD1 or TRBD2 (5 bases each). The V end was cut by 9 bases, the J end by 4 bases, with 23 bases between. CDR1 and CDR2 (germline): SGHNT, YYREEE (reference sequence). The CDR3 sequence is 15 residues long. The CDR3 nucleotides are TGTGCCACCAGACGAGGGGCCGAGACCTTATACGAGCAGTACTTC. It specifies CATRRGAETLYEQYF. The complete variable domain, with remaining parts taken from reference TRBV5-4 and TRBJ2-7, reads ETGVTQSPTHLIKTRGQQVTLRCSSQSGHNTVSWYQQALGQGPQFIFQYYREEENGRGNFPPRFSGLQFPNYSSELNVNALELDDSALYLCATRRGAETLYEQYFGPGTRLTVT.

This chain connects TRBV6-1 to TRBJ2-3, with TRBD2 matching 8 bases. This CDR3 region has 16 residues. The J segment lost 3 bases and the V segment lost 4 bases, leaving 9 bases of the junction unmatched. CDR1 MNHNS and CDR2 SASEGT come from the germline V gene. CDR3 DNA sequence: TGTGCCAGCAGTGCTACCGGACTAGCCCTGACAGATACGCAGTATTTT. Translated, it gives CASSATGLALTDTQYF.

This clonotype showed up just a few times. V is TRBV27 and J is TRBJ1-4, with D perhaps TRBD1 (5 bases). Germline V lookup: CDR1 MNHEY, CDR2 SMNVEV (reference sequence). The CDR3 runs to 13 residues. V was clipped by 2 bases and J by 8 bases, with 9 bases between them. Here the CDR3 reads CASSLQGPEKLFF. The CDR3 DNA reads as TGTGCCAGCAGTTTACAGGGCCCAGAAAAACTGTTTTTT.

The gene calls are TRBV5-1 and TRBJ2-7; 10 bases align to TRBD1. Germline V gene data show CDR1 as SGHRS and CDR2 as YFSETQ. The CDR3 loop spans 13 amino acids. J was trimmed by 6 bases and V by 7 bases; bases with no gene match: 7. The CDR3 nucleotides are TGCGCCAGCGTGGGACAGGGGCGGGGCGAGCAGTACTTC. Translated, it gives CASVGQGRGEQYF. The variable domain in full, with the rest retrieved from reference TRBV5-1 and TRBJ2-7, is KAGVTQTPRYLIKTRGQQVTLSCSPISGHRSVSWYQQTPGQGLQFLFEYFSETQRNKGNFPGRFSGRQFSNSRSEMNVSTLELGDSALYLCASVGQGRGEQYFGPGTRLTVT.

This sequence joins TRBV19 and TRBJ2-7; D uncertain. Germline V lookup: CDR1 LNHDA, CDR2 SQIVND (reference sequence). V lost 3 bases to trimming and J lost 6 bases, with 12 bases between them. The CDR3 is 13 residues long. The DNA for the CDR3 is TGTGCCAGTAGTATGGACGGGTACGCCGAGCAGTACTTC. This gives the protein CASSMDGYAEQYF.

This chain connects TRBV6-5 to TRBJ2-3, with a tentative D call TRBD2 (6 bases). V shed 4 bases and J shed 6 bases, with 11 bases lying between them. CDR1 and CDR2 (germline): MNHEY, SVGAGI. The CDR3 consists of 13 residues. The CDR3 region is CASSSGEDDTQYF. The CDR3 DNA sequence: TGTGCCAGCAGTTCGGGAGAGGATGATACGCAGTATTTT.

Only a few counts were recorded for this clonotype. V usage is TRBV27 and J usage is TRBJ1-3; D ambiguous. The CDR3 has 15 residues. Per germline, CDR1 MNHEY and CDR2 SMNVEV (reference sequence). Trimming cost V 5 bases and J 0 bases, with 11 bases left between them. The CDR3 region is CASSPGGSSGNTIYF. CDR3 coding DNA: TGTGCCAGCAGTCCAGGAGGAAGCTCTGGAAACACCATATATTTT.

V is TRBV7-8 and J is TRBJ1-1; tentative D call: TRBD1 (5 bases). Trimming left V 1 base short and J 8 bases short, with 17 bases between. This CDR3 spans 15 amino acids. The V gene's germline CDR1 is SGHVS and CDR2 FQNEAQ. The CDR3 here is CASSLVLPFDREAFF. CDR3 bases: TGTGCCAGCAGCTTAGTTCTGCCCTTTGACAGAGAAGCTTTCTTT. Full variable domain (remainder filled in from reference TRBV7-8 and TRBJ1-1): GAGVSQSPRYKVAKRGQDVALRCDPISGHVSLFWYQQALGQGPEFLTYFQNEAQLDKSGLPSDRFFAERPEGSVSTLKIQRTQQEDSAVYLCASSLVLPFDREAFFGQGTRLTVV.

This clonotype showed up just once. The J gene is TRBJ2-3, the V gene TRBV9; 7 bases are a match to TRBD2. From germline, CDR1 is SGDLS and CDR2 YYNGEE. V was clipped by 0 bases and J by 2 bases; unmatched bases: 12. This CDR3 region has 18 residues. CDR3 nucleotide sequence: TGTGCCAGCAGCGTAGCTACTGGGTGGGAGGGCGACACAGATACGCAGTATTTT. Protein: CASSVATGWEGDTDTQYF. Variable domain in full (rest from reference TRBV9 and TRBJ2-3): DSGVTQTPKHLITATGQRVTLRCSPRSGDLSVYWYQQSLDQGLQFLIQYYNGEERAKGNILERFSAQQFPDLHSELNLSSLELGDSALYFCASSVATGWEGDTDTQYFGPGTRLTVL.

The CDR3 spells CASSFNTGRTEAFF. The CDR3 DNA sequence: TGTGCCAGCAGTTTTAATACAGGGAGGACTGAAGCTTTCTTT. The chain uses TRBV27 and TRBJ1-1; perhaps TRBD1 as D (6 bases). The germline V and J ends were trimmed by 3 bases and 5 bases, with 13 bases remaining between them. Germline assignment: CDR1 MNHEY and CDR2 SMNVEV (reference sequence). This CDR3 has 14 residues.

The CDR3 reads CASSAVGQETQYF. The DNA of the CDR3 is TGCGCCAGCAGTGCCGTCGGACAAGAGACCCAGTACTTC. The V gene is TRBV10-1, the J gene TRBJ2-5; D is ambiguous. V shed 4 bases and J shed 2 bases, with 8 bases lying between them. The V gene's germline CDR1 is WNHNN and CDR2 SYGVQD (reference sequence). CDR3 size: 13 residues.

The V gene is TRBV7-8, the J gene TRBJ1-1; D is possibly TRBD1 (5 bases). This CDR3 comprises 12 residues. Germline V gives CDR1 SGHVS, CDR2 FQNEAQ. V shed 5 bases and J shed 4 bases, with 8 bases lying between them. This CDR3 is CASSGGVTEAFF. In DNA, the CDR3 is TGTGCCAGCAGCGGGGGGGTCACTGAAGCTTTCTTT.